These 29 T cell receptor beta chains were sequenced from one sample in a study of blood T cell repertoires in COVID-19. TCRdb's copy holds only in-frame clones and misses some; the assay was immunoSEQ multiplex PCR. In the table there are 150,000 to 250,000 clones, 82% of which are singletons. Sample: PBMCs or T cells enriched from blood (not recorded which). The receptors here all came from a man aged 35 to 55 who had recovered from COVID-19.

This clone was picked up one time. The CDR3 sequence: CASSSGRAGTGELFF. The DNA for the CDR3 is TGTGCCAGCTCCAGCGGGAGGGCCGGCACCGGGGAGCTGTTTTTT. The chain carries TRBV18 and TRBJ2-2; TRBD2 matches 10 bases. The V gene's germline CDR1 is KGHSH and CDR2 LQKENI. This CDR3 has 15 residues. V was pared by 6 bases and J by 4 bases, with 5 bases of the junction left unmatched.

V gene TRBV7-2 combines with J gene TRBJ1-1; 8 bases line up with TRBD1. The CDR3 covers 15 residues. Germline values: CDR1 SGHTA, CDR2 FQGNSA. V lost 3 bases, J lost 4 bases, and 7 bases stayed unmatched. CDR3 coding DNA: TGTGCCAGCAGCTTCGTGTCCGGGACAGGCACTGAAGCTTTCTTT. It specifies CASSFVSGTGTEAFF.

The chain employs TRBV24-1 and TRBJ2-1; a possible D gene is TRBD2 (5 bases). Germline CDR1 and CDR2: KGHDR and SFDVKD. The CDR3 is 13 residues long. Trimming removed 9 bases from V and 1 base from J, with 9 bases in between. The CDR3 is CATGGESYNEQFF. The CDR3 DNA reads TGTGCCACCGGTGGGGAGTCCTACAATGAGCAGTTCTTC.

This chain connects TRBV7-2 to TRBJ2-1, with D unclear. Germline V lookup: CDR1 SGHTA, CDR2 FQGNSA. The CDR3 consists of 15 residues. The V gene lost 0 bases and the J gene lost 7 bases, with 13 bases spanning the gap. CDR3 loop: CASSLAWRSGNEQFF. For the CDR3, the DNA is TGTGCCAGCAGCTTAGCGTGGCGGTCTGGAAATGAGCAGTTCTTC. The entire variable domain, with the rest obtained from reference TRBV7-2 and TRBJ2-1, is as follows: GAGVSQSPSNKVTEKGKDVELRCDPISGHTALYWYRQSLGQGLEFLIYFQGNSAPDKSGLPSDRFSAERTGGSVSTLTIQRTQQEDSAVYLCASSLAWRSGNEQFFGPGTRLTVL.

This clone was seen only a few times. The rearrangement links TRBV10-3 to TRBJ1-3, with 8 bases fitting TRBD1. The germline V gene encodes CDR1 ENHRY and CDR2 SYGVKD. The ends lost 6 bases at V and 3 bases at J; junction bases unmatched: 4. CDR3 length equals 14 residues. The CDR3 region is CAIRMTGVGNTIYF. CDR3 coding DNA: TGTGCCATCAGGATGACAGGGGTTGGAAACACCATATATTTT.

The chain has TRBV6-2 or TRBV6-3 and TRBJ1-1, with 10 nucleotides matching TRBD1. The CDR3 consists of 17 residues. Germline CDR1 MNHEY, CDR2 SVGEGT. V lost 2 bases and J lost 6; bases outside the gene matches: 12. CDR3 region: CASSYQTGGGLNPEAFF. The CDR3 DNA is TGTGCCAGCAGTTACCAGACAGGGGGCGGGTTAAATCCTGAAGCTTTCTTT.

V usage is TRBV2 and J usage is TRBJ2-6; 9 positions match TRBD1. Germline values: CDR1 SNHLY, CDR2 FYNNEI. After removal of 5 bases from V and 0 bases from J, the junction contained 8 bases not matched to a gene. The CDR3 length is 18 residues. In DNA, the CDR3 is TGTGCCAGCAGTTTCTACAGGGGGCGCGACTCTGGGGCCAACGTCCTGACTTTC. It codes for CASSFYRGRDSGANVLTF.

The J gene is TRBJ1-4, the V gene TRBV6-4; D remains unclear. The CDR3 extends over 15 amino acids. Trimming took 0 bases from V and 6 from J, leaving 11 bases between them. Germline V CDR1 and CDR2: MRHNA, SNTAGT. DNA of the CDR3: TGTGCCAGCAGTGACTCGAGGAGGGTTGATGAAAAACTGTTTTTT. Translation gives CASSDSRRVDEKLFF.

J is TRBJ2-4 and V is TRBV2; 8 bases line up with TRBD2. The CDR3 consists of 15 residues. CDR1 and CDR2 (germline): SNHLY, FYNNEI. With V trimmed by 7 bases and J by 6 bases, 11 bases remained unmatched. Here the CDR3 DNA reads TGTGCCAGCACAGGCTTTAGCGGGACGGGAAACATTCAGTACTTC. This codes for CASTGFSGTGNIQYF.

Comments on this clone: The sample holds other DNA sequences that translate to the same CDR3. The chain couples TRBV6-5 to TRBJ1-2; TRBD1 matches 10 bases. Per germline, CDR1 MNHEY and CDR2 SVGAGI. Trimming took 2 bases from V and 4 from J; bases not matched to a gene: 1. This CDR3 comprises 14 residues. CDR3 sequence reads: CASSYRDRGYGYTF. The DNA for the CDR3 is TGTGCCAGCAGTTACAGGGACAGGGGCTATGGCTACACCTTC.

The chain uses TRBV6-1 and TRBJ1-5; no definite D call. Germline V gives CDR1 MNHNS, CDR2 SASEGT. Trimming pared 0 bases from V and 4 bases from J, leaving 7 bases between. The CDR3 spans 14 residues. The CDR3 region has the DNA TGTGCCAGCAGTGAAGCGTCGGGAAATCAGCCCCAGCATTTT. Amino acids: CASSEASGNQPQHF.

The chain employs TRBV27 and TRBJ2-1; D perhaps matches TRBD1 (5 bases). CDR3 length: 16 residues. V lost 3 bases and J lost 0, with 12 bases in between. Per the germline V gene, CDR1 is MNHEY and CDR2 is SMNVEV (reference sequence). In DNA form, the CDR3 reads TGTGCCAGCAGTTTTTTGGGGCCGAGCTCCTACAATGAGCAGTTCTTC. This translates into CASSFLGPSSYNEQFF.

The genes are TRBV11-1 and TRBJ1-1; D unclear. Trimming shortened V by 2 bases and J by 0 bases, and 10 bases separated the two germline ends. Germline CDR1 and CDR2: SGHAT and FQDESV (reference sequence). This CDR3 is built from 15 residues. DNA for the CDR3: TGTGCCAGCAGCTTATGGCAGGCCATGAACACTGAAGCTTTCTTT. Amino acid sequence: CASSLWQAMNTEAFF.

The V and J genes are TRBV2 and TRBJ2-7, with 7 bases identical to TRBD1. Germline CDR1 SNHLY, CDR2 FYNNEI. The CDR3 length is 13 residues. V lost 6 bases and J lost 3; bases outside the gene matches: 5. The CDR3 sequence is CASSEDRIYEQYV. The CDR3 DNA follows: TGTGCCAGCAGCGAGGACAGGATCTACGAGCAGTACGTC.

V gene TRBV28 combines with J gene TRBJ2-1, with D possibly TRBD1 on 5 matching bases. Germline values: CDR1 MDHEN, CDR2 SYDVKM. Trimming stripped 7 bases from V and 0 bases from J, with 10 bases between. CDR3 size: 14 residues. In nucleotides, the CDR3 is TGTGCCAGCAAAGACAGTTCCTCCTACAATGAGCAGTTCTTC. It encodes CASKDSSSYNEQFF.

This clone appeared a few times. This rearrangement joins TRBV4-3 to TRBJ2-1; 7 bases fit TRBD2. The length of the CDR3 is 14 residues. The V and J ends lost 0 bases and 7 bases, in that order; junction bases with no gene match: 3. Germline assignment: CDR1 LGHNA and CDR2 YSLEER. The CDR3 region is CASSQEDGGNEQFF. The CDR3 bases are TGCGCCAGCAGCCAAGAGGACGGGGGGAATGAGCAGTTCTTC.

This chain joins TRBV9 and TRBJ2-2, with TRBD2 as a possible D gene (6 bases). CDR1 is SGDLS, CDR2 YYNGEE, per germline. CDR3 length equals 14 residues. Trimming left V 5 bases short and J 5 bases short, with 13 bases between. The CDR3 is CASRFGSRTGELFF. CDR3 nucleotide sequence: TGTGCCAGCAGATTCGGGAGTCGTACCGGGGAGCTGTTTTTT.

This clone appeared a single time. The V gene is TRBV18, the J gene TRBJ1-3; D is unclear. The CDR3 sequence is 15 residues long. V lost 3 bases, J lost 0 bases, and 9 bases lay in between. Germline assignment: CDR1 KGHSH and CDR2 LQKENI. CDR3 in DNA: TGTGCCAGCTCACCTGGGTACTACTCTGGAAACACCATATATTTT. Translating it yields CASSPGYYSGNTIYF.

This clone was seen just once. The rearrangement links TRBV7-2 to TRBJ1-2; possibly TRBD1 for D (6 bases). Germline CDR1 reads SGHTA; CDR2 reads FQGNSA. This CDR3 comprises 14 residues. Trimming took off 3 bases at V and 4 bases at J, with 12 bases between the two ends. The CDR3 loop is CASSFRDNPYGYTF. The DNA of the CDR3 is TGTGCCAGCAGCTTTAGGGACAACCCCTATGGCTACACCTTC. Variable domain in full (rest from reference TRBV7-2 and TRBJ1-2): GAGVSQSPSNKVTEKGKDVELRCDPISGHTALYWYRQSLGQGLEFLIYFQGNSAPDKSGLPSDRFSAERTGGSVSTLTIQRTQQEDSAVYLCASSFRDNPYGYTFGSGTRLTVV.

The rearrangement uses TRBV2 and TRBJ2-7; tentatively, D is TRBD2 (5 bases). From germline, CDR1 is SNHLY and CDR2 FYNNEI. With 6 bases removed from V and 0 bases from J, the gap between germline ends came to 18 bases. The CDR3 has 16 amino acids. This CDR3 reads CASSGTRSQSSYEQYV. The CDR3, as DNA: TGTGCCAGCAGCGGAACTAGGTCTCAATCCTCCTACGAGCAGTACGTC.

V gene TRBV7-9 combines with J gene TRBJ2-1, with D unclear. CDR3 length: 12 amino acids. CDR1 SEHNR and CDR2 FQNEAQ come from the germline V gene (reference sequence). V dropped 5 bases and J dropped 4 bases, with 6 bases sitting between them. For the CDR3, the DNA is TGTGCCAGCAGCCCCCAATACAATGAGCAGTTCTTC. Encoded protein: CASSPQYNEQFF.

V usage is TRBV7-9 and J usage is TRBJ1-2, with 7 positions matching TRBD1. V lost 5 bases to trimming and J lost 1 base; unmatched junction nucleotides: 4. Germline V gene data show CDR1 as SEHNR and CDR2 as FQNEAQ (reference sequence). The CDR3 totals 14 residues. The CDR3 sequence is CASSQGQNNYGYTF. In DNA, the CDR3 is TGTGCCAGCAGCCAGGGACAGAATAACTATGGCTACACCTTC. The complete variable domain, with remaining parts taken from reference TRBV7-9 and TRBJ1-2, reads DTGVSQNPRHKITKRGQNVTFRCDPISEHNRLYWYRQTLGQGPEFLTYFQNEAQLEKSRLLSDRFSAERPKGSFSTLEIQRTEQGDSAMYLCASSQGQNNYGYTFGSGTRLTVV.

This chain joins TRBV28 and TRBJ1-2; TRBD1 might be the D (6 bases). Germline V gene sequence: CDR1 MDHEN, CDR2 SYDVKM. This CDR3 has 13 residues. The germline V and J ends were trimmed by 3 bases and 4 bases, with 9 bases remaining between them. The CDR3 coding sequence is TGTGCCAGCAGTTTTGCGGGGGCCTATGGCTACACCTTC. This sequence encodes CASSFAGAYGYTF.

CDR3 region: CASSPGTVGSPLHF. CDR3 in DNA: TGTGCCAGCAGCCCGGGGACAGTGGGTTCACCCCTCCACTTT. The chain is built from TRBV2 and TRBJ1-6; 7 bases are shared with TRBD1. This CDR3 comprises 14 residues. The germline CDR1 and CDR2 sequences are SNHLY and FYNNEI. Germline trimming cut 6 bases from V and 9 bases from J; bases unmatched to any gene: 8.

The genes are TRBV28 and TRBJ2-1; 9 bases map to TRBD2. CDR1 and CDR2 from the germline V gene are MDHEN and SYDVKM. J was trimmed by 5 bases and V by 5 bases; bases with no gene match: 7. The CDR3 totals 15 residues. CDR3 coding DNA: TGTGCCAGCAGTACTCAGCGGGAGGACCACAATGAGCAGTTCTTC. As protein: CASSTQREDHNEQFF.

The CDR3 is CASSGRDSLYEQYF. The CDR3 DNA reads TGTGCCAGCAGTGGCCGGGACAGCCTCTACGAGCAGTACTTC. The V and J genes are TRBV25-1 and TRBJ2-7; 7 bases are a match to TRBD1. CDR1 and CDR2 (germline): MGHDK, SYGVNS. This CDR3 has 14 amino acids. V lost 4 bases to trimming and J lost 3 bases; unmatched junction nucleotides: 6.

This clone was seen more than once but under ten times. The chain employs TRBV29-1 and TRBJ2-6; 10 bases line up with TRBD1. CDR3 length: 16 amino acids. Germline CDR1 SQVTM, CDR2 ANQGSEA. Unmatched junction bases numbered 6, after V lost 7 bases and J lost 0 bases. CDR3: CSAATGGLSGANVLTF. In nucleotides, the CDR3 is TGCAGCGCAGCGACAGGGGGCCTCTCTGGGGCCAACGTCCTGACTTTC. Supplemented by reference TRBV29-1 and TRBJ2-6, the full variable domain reads SAVISQKPSRDICQRGTSLTIQCQVDSQVTMMFWYRQQPGQSLTLIATANQGSEATYESGFVIDKFPISRPNLTFSTLTVSNMSPEDSSIYLCSAATGGLSGANVLTFGAGSRLTVL.

CDR3 DNA sequence: TGTGCCAGCAGCTTAGCAGCGCTAGCGGGAGAAGGAGAGCAGTTCTTC. This encodes CASSLAALAGEGEQFF. This chain connects TRBV7-2 to TRBJ2-1, with 10 bases identical to TRBD2. CDR3 length: 16 amino acids. Germline V gene data show CDR1 as SGHTA and CDR2 as FQGNSA. Trimming cost V 0 bases and J 10 bases; bases outside gene matches: 9.

This chain uses TRBV7-9 with TRBJ1-6, with D tentatively TRBD1 (5 bases). The CDR3 is 15 amino acids. The germline V gene has CDR1 SEHNR and CDR2 FQNEAQ (reference sequence). V was clipped by 1 base and J by 6 bases, with 10 bases between them. The CDR3 is CASSLVGRANSPLHF. CDR3 nucleotide sequence: TGTGCCAGCAGCTTAGTTGGCAGGGCTAATTCACCCCTCCACTTT.